Shown below are 22 T cell receptor beta chains from a single sample sequenced in a study of cytomegalovirus exposure and HLA in healthy donors. Primers: 60 Vbeta forward and 13 Jbeta reverse. Clones were read by immunoSEQ multiplex PCR, and TCRdb kept only the in-frame ones, dropping some. The table records over 200,000 clones, more than 75% of them present only once. Sequenced: PBMCs. The origin of the receptors is a human donor in good health.

This chain uses TRBV4-1 with TRBJ2-3; D remains ambiguous. Germline V gene sequence: CDR1 MGHRA, CDR2 YSYEKL. V was trimmed by 3 bases and J by 4 bases, leaving 14 bases between them. CDR3 length equals 15 residues. The CDR3 coding sequence is TGCGCCAGCAGCCAGGGCTCTACACCCCCAGATACGCAGTATTTT. Its translation: CASSQGSTPPDTQYF.

The gene calls are TRBV28 and TRBJ1-5; D is uncertain. Trimming pared 4 bases from V and 11 bases from J, leaving 15 bases between. The CDR3 length is 13 residues. Per the germline V gene, CDR1 is MDHEN and CDR2 is SYDVKM. The CDR3: CASSSAGNGAQHF. Written as DNA, the CDR3 is TGTGCCAGCAGTTCCGCCGGGAACGGAGCCCAGCATTTT.

This clone turned up a few times. The chain joins TRBV5-4 to TRBJ2-7; 8 nucleotides line up with TRBD2. Germline-derived CDR1 and CDR2 are SGHNT and YYREEE (reference sequence). There are 14 residues in the CDR3. Trimming cost V 3 bases and J 7 bases; bases outside gene matches: 9. The CDR3: CASSSRTSPREQYF. CDR3 in DNA: TGTGCCAGCAGCTCCCGGACTAGCCCAAGGGAGCAGTACTTC.

The rearrangement uses TRBV7-2 and TRBJ1-3; D unresolved. Trimming removed 5 bases at V and 4 bases at J, with 9 bases between. The germline gives CDR1 SGHTA, CDR2 FQGNSA. This CDR3 is 13 amino acids long. As DNA, the CDR3 is TGTGCCAGCAGCACAGCTGGGGGAAACACCATATATTTT. Translating gives CASSTAGGNTIYF. Full variable domain (remainder filled in from reference TRBV7-2 and TRBJ1-3): GAGVSQSPSNKVTEKGKDVELRCDPISGHTALYWYRQSLGQGLEFLIYFQGNSAPDKSGLPSDRFSAERTGGSVSTLTIQRTQQEDSAVYLCASSTAGGNTIYFGEGSWLTVV.

This clone is classed as medium-sized (0.01 to 0.1%). The chain carries TRBV7-9 and TRBJ2-1; D not resolved. There are 14 residues in the CDR3. Germline CDR1 and CDR2: SEHNR and FQNEAQ (reference sequence). V was clipped by 4 bases and J by 1 base, with 8 bases between them. This CDR3 reads CASSSGNSYNEQFF. The CDR3 bases are TGTGCCAGCAGCTCGGGTAATTCCTACAATGAGCAGTTCTTC.

This rearrangement joins TRBV5-5 to TRBJ1-1; no clear D gene. In germline, CDR1 is SGHKS, CDR2 YYEKEE (reference sequence). The length of the CDR3 is 12 residues. The V end was cut by 1 base, the J end by 5 bases, with 6 bases between. The CDR3 loop reads CASSLTGTEAFF. CDR3 sequence (DNA): TGTGCCAGCAGCTTGACGGGTACTGAAGCTTTCTTT.

This clone was observed a few times. The CDR3 reads CASRAGPVGEQYF. As DNA, the CDR3 is TGTGCCTCCCGGGCGGGGCCGGTGGGGGAGCAGTACTTC. The chain couples TRBV6-5 to TRBJ2-7; weak D call: TRBD2 (6 bases). The length of the CDR3 is 13 residues. Trimming took off 11 bases at V and 7 bases at J, with 21 bases between the two ends. Germline loops: CDR1 MNHEY, CDR2 SVGAGI.

This clone was seen a handful of times. The chain has TRBV4-2 and TRBJ2-5; perhaps TRBD1 as D (6 bases). V lost 4 bases and J lost 2, with 8 bases in between. Germline V gene lookup returns CDR1 LGHNA and CDR2 YNFKEQ. This CDR3 has 13 residues. The CDR3 DNA sequence: TGTGCCAGCAGCCCGGACAGACAAGAGACCCAGTACTTC. As protein: CASSPDRQETQYF.

The J gene is TRBJ2-5, the V gene TRBV7-9; TRBD2 aligns across 7 bases. CDR1 and CDR2 (germline): SEHNR, FQNEAQ (reference sequence). This CDR3 contains 15 residues. The junction had 6 bases not matched to a gene; V was cut back by 1 base and J by 4 bases. The CDR3 reads CASSLGAGVGETQYF. The DNA of the CDR3 is TGTGCCAGCAGCTTAGGGGCGGGGGTCGGAGAGACCCAGTACTTC.

The V gene is TRBV30, the J gene TRBJ2-3; a weak D match, TRBD2 (5 bases). V shed 0 bases and J shed 5 bases, with 15 bases lying between them. Germline V CDR1 and CDR2: GTSNPN, SVGIG (reference sequence). The CDR3 sequence is 15 residues long. The CDR3 DNA sequence: TGTGCCTGGAGTGTATTTGGCGGGTCAGTAGATACGCAGTATTTT. Translation: CAWSVFGGSVDTQYF. Based on the CDR3 plus reference TRBV30 and TRBJ2-3, the full variable domain is SQTIHQWPATLVQPVGSPLSLECTVEGTSNPNLYWYRQAAGRGLQLLFYSVGIGQISSEVPQNLSASRPQDRQFILSSKKLLLSDSGFYLCAWSVFGGSVDTQYFGPGTRLTVL.

The rearrangement joins TRBV27 to TRBJ1-2, with no clear D. V was pared by 3 bases and J by 0 bases, with 14 bases between. Looked up from germline, CDR1 is MNHEY and CDR2 is SMNVEV (reference sequence). This CDR3 comprises 16 residues. The CDR3, as DNA: TGTGCCAGCAGTTTTAACGGACTGGGTTCTAACTATGGCTACACCTTC. Its protein is CASSFNGLGSNYGYTF.

CDR3 coding DNA: TGTGCCAGCAGCTCCGGGACATTCTACGAGCAGTACTTC. Its protein product is CASSSGTFYEQYF. The rearrangement joins TRBV5-5 to TRBJ2-7; possibly TRBD1 for D (6 bases). The CDR3 length is 13 residues. CDR1 is SGHKS, CDR2 YYEKEE, per germline (reference sequence). Deletions cut 3 bases from V and 3 bases from J, with 10 bases between.

The chain employs TRBV28 and TRBJ2-7, with D unresolved. Germline CDR1 reads MDHEN; CDR2 reads SYDVKM. The V end lost 7 bases, the J end lost 6 bases, and 16 bases lay between the germline ends. This CDR3 is built from 13 residues. CDR3 DNA sequence: TGTGCCAGCAACCCGCGATCTGATGGCGAGCAGTACTTC. This gives the protein CASNPRSDGEQYF.

The V call is TRBV7-9, the J call TRBJ1-4; D unclear. CDR1 and CDR2 (germline): SEHNR, FQNEAQ (reference sequence). The CDR3 extends over 12 amino acids. The ends were cut back, 5 bases at V and 7 bases at J, with 8 bases in the middle. The CDR3 sequence: CASSPPGEKLFF. In nucleotides, the CDR3 is TGTGCCAGCAGCCCCCCCGGTGAAAAACTGTTTTTT.

This clone was found a few times. The V gene is TRBV29-1, the J gene TRBJ2-3, with D tentatively TRBD2 (5 bases). Between the trimmed V and J ends, which lost 3 bases and 5 bases, there was a span of 12 bases. The CDR3 contains 13 residues. Germline V gene lookup returns CDR1 SQVTM and CDR2 ANQGSEA. The CDR3 region has the DNA TGCAGCGTTGACATTTACCGGGGAGATACGCAGTATTTT. Residues: CSVDIYRGDTQYF.

J is TRBJ1-4 and V is TRBV30; D gene unclear. Germline loops: CDR1 GTSNPN, CDR2 SVGIG (reference sequence). V lost 2 bases and J 5 bases, leaving 21 bases between the germline ends. The CDR3 loop spans 17 amino acids. In nucleotides, the CDR3 is TGTGCCTGGAGTTTACGTGCCTTTCGCGATGCGAATGAAAAACTGTTTTTT. It codes for CAWSLRAFRDANEKLFF.

The gene calls are TRBV19 and TRBJ1-5; no clear D gene. The length of the CDR3 is 15 residues. Germline loops: CDR1 LNHDA, CDR2 SQIVND (reference sequence). V lost 7 bases, J lost 4 bases, and 17 bases lay in between. The CDR3 DNA sequence: TGTGCCAGTATGGAGGATCCTAAGCTAAATCAGCCCCAGCATTTT. Translation gives CASMEDPKLNQPQHF.

This clone showed up just a few times. The chain uses TRBV6-1 and TRBJ2-7; the D gene is possibly TRBD2 (6 bases). The CDR3 is 15 residues long. Germline assignment: CDR1 MNHNS and CDR2 SASEGT. V was clipped by 2 bases and J by 6 bases, with 17 bases between them. The chain's CDR3 is CASSEFLGGRGEQYF. The CDR3 DNA is TGTGCCAGCAGTGAATTTTTGGGAGGTAGGGGCGAGCAGTACTTC.

The chain uses TRBV28 and TRBJ1-5, with 9 bases matching TRBD1. The CDR3 contains 16 residues. Germline CDR1 MDHEN, CDR2 SYDVKM. V lost 4 bases and J lost 4; bases outside the gene matches: 8. For the CDR3, the DNA is TGTGCCAGCAGTTCAACCGGGACAGGGAGTAATCAGCCCCAGCATTTT. This sequence encodes CASSSTGTGSNQPQHF.

Of note for this clone: The junction departs from germline at one end; a sequencing error may be responsible. The chain links TRBV5-6 to TRBJ1-2; weak D call: TRBD1 (6 bases). The germline gives CDR1 SGHDT, CDR2 YYEEEE. The CDR3 has 14 amino acids. The CDR3 bases are TGTGCCAGCACTCTCGGCAGGGGAATAGATGGCTACCCCTTC. As protein: CASTLGRGIDGYPF.

There are a few counts of this clone. This chain uses TRBV4-3 with TRBJ2-1; D is ambiguous. The V gene lost 0 bases and the J gene lost 3 bases, with 9 bases spanning the gap. Germline V CDR1 and CDR2: LGHNA, YSLEER. The CDR3 is 15 residues long. The CDR3, as DNA: TGCGCCAGCAGCCAAGAGCGCGGTTTCTACAATGAGCAGTTCTTC. Its translation: CASSQERGFYNEQFF.

This clone was recorded once. In DNA, the CDR3 is TGTGCCAGCAGGATTTTTCAGGGCTCTGGAAACACCATATATTTT. It encodes CASRIFQGSGNTIYF. The chain uses TRBV6-1 and TRBJ1-3; D possibly corresponds to TRBD1 (5 bases). Germline lookup yields CDR1 MNHNS and CDR2 SASEGT. Trimming shortened V by 6 bases and J by 0 bases, and 12 bases separated the two germline ends. This CDR3 comprises 15 residues.